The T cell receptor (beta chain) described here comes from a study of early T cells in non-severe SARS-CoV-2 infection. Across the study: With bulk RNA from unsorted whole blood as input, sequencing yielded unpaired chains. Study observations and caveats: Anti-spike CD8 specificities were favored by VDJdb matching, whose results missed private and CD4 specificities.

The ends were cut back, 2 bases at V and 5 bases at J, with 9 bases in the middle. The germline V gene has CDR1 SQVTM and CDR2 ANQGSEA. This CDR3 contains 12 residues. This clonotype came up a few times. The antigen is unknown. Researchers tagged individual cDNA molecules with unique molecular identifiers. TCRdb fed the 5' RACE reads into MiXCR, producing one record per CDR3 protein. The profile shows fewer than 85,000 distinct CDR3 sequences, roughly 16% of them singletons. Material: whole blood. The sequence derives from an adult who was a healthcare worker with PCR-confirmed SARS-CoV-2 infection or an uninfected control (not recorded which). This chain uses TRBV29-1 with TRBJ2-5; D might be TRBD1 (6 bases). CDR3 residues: CSVETGIETQYF. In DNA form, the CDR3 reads TGCAGCGTTGAAACAGGGATCGAGACCCAGTACTTC.